This TCR beta chain came from a study of preoperative IRX-2 immunotherapy in early breast cancer. Only in-frame clones appear in the TCRdb table, and some are missing; sequencing was by immunoSEQ multiplex PCR. The sample holds more than 50,000 clones, roughly 95% seen once. Specified treatment: preoperative locoregional IRX-2 cytokine immunotherapy. The sequence was obtained from a human donor with breast cancer. The sample was collected from a patient treated with IRX-2 immunotherapy.

CDR3 region: CASSLLTGEQYF. The CDR3 DNA reads TGTGCCAGCAGTTTACTCACTGGCGAGCAGTACTTC. J is TRBJ2-7 and V is TRBV6-5; D not certain. The CDR3 length is 12 residues. Germline CDR1 reads MNHEY; CDR2 reads SVGAGI. V lost 4 bases and J 6 bases, leaving 10 bases between the germline ends.